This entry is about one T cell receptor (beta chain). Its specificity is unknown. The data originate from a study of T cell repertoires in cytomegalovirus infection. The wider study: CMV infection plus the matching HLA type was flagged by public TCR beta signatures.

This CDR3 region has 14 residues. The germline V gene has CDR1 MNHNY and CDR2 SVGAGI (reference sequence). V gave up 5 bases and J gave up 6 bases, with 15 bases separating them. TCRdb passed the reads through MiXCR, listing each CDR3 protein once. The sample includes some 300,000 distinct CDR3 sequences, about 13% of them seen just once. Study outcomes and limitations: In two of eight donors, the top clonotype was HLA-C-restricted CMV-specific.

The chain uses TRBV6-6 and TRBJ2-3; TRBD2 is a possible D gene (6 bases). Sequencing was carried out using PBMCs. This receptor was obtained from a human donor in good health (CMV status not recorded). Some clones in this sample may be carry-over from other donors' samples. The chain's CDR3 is CASSPGGRRDTQYF. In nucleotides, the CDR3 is TGTGCCAGCAGTCCCGGGGGTCGTCGGGATACGCAGTATTTT.